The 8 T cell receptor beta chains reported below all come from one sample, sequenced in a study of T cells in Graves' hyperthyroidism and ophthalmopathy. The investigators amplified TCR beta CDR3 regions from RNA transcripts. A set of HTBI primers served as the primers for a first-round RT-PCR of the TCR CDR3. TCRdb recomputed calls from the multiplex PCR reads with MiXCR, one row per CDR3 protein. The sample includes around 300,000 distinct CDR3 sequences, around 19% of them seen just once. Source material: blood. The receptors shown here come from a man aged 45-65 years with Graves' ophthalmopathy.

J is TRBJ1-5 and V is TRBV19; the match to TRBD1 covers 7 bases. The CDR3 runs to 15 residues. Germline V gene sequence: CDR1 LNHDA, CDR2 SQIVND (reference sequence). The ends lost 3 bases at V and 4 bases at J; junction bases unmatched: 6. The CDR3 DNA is TGTGCCAGTAGTATTGGGGGGACAGCGAATCAGCCCCAGCATTTT. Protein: CASSIGGTANQPQHF.

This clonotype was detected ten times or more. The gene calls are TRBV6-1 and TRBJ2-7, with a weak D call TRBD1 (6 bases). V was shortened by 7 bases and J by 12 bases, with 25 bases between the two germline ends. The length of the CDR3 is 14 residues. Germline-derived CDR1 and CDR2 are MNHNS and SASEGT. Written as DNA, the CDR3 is TGTGCCAGCAAGGGCTCGTGGAAACAGGGTCCGCCGTACTTC. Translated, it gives CASKGSWKQGPPYF.

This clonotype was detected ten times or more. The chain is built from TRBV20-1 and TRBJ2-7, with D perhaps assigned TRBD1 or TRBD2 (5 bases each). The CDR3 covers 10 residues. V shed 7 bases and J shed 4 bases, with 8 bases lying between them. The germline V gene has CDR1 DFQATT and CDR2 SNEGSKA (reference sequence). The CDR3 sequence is CSVGEYEQYF. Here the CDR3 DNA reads TGCAGTGTAGGGGAGTACGAGCAGTACTTC.

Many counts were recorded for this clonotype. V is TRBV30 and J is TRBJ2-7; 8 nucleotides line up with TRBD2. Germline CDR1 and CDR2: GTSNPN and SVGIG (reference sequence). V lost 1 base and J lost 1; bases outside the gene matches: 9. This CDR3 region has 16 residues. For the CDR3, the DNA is TGTGCCTGGAGTGATTTGGTGAGCGGGAGTTCCTACGAGCAGTACTTC. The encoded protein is CAWSDLVSGSSYEQYF.

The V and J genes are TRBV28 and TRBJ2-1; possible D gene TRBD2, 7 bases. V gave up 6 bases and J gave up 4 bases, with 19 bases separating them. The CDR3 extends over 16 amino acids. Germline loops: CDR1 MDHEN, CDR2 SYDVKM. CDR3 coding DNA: TGTGCCAGCAGGGTCACAGAAGCGGGACATTACAATGAGCAGTTCTTC. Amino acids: CASRVTEAGHYNEQFF.

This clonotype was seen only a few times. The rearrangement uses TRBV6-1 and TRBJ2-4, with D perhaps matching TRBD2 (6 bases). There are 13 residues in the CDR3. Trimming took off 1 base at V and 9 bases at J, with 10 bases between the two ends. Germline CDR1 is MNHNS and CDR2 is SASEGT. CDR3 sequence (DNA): TGTGCCAGCAGTGAAGAGGAGGGAACCATTCAGTACTTC. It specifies CASSEEEGTIQYF.

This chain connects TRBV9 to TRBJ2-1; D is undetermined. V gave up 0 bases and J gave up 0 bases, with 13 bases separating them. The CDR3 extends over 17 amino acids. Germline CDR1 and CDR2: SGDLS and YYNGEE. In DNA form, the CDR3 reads TGTGCCAGCAGCGTAGATCTGGGTTCGAGCTCCTACAATGAGCAGTTCTTC. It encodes CASSVDLGSSSYNEQFF.

The CDR3 region has the DNA TGCAGTGCTAGTGACTGGGCGGGACAGGGAATGGATGAGCAGTTCTTC. Translation gives CSASDWAGQGMDEQFF. J is TRBJ2-1 and V is TRBV20-1; 9 nucleotides agree with TRBD1. The J segment lost 8 bases and the V segment lost 3 bases, leaving 14 bases of the junction unmatched. CDR3 length: 16 amino acids. CDR1 is DFQATT and CDR2 is SNEGSKA in the germline V gene (reference sequence).